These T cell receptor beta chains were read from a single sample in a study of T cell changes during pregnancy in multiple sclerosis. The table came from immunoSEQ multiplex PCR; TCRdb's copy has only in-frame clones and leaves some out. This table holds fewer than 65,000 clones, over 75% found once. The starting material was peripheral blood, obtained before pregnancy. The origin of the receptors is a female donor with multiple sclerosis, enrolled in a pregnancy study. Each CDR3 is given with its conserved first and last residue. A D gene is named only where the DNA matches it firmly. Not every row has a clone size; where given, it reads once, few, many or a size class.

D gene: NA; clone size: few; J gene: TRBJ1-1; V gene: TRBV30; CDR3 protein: CAWKRRVVTEAFF; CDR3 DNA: TGTGCCTGGAAACGGAGGGTTGTCACTGAAGCTTTCTTT
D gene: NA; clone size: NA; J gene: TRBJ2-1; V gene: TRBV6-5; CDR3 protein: CASTIGRGEQFF; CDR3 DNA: TGTGCCAGCACGATTGGTAGGGGTGAGCAGTTCTTC
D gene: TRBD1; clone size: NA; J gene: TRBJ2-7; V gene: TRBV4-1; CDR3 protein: CASSQTGTGAYEQYF; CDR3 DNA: TGCGCCAGCAGCCAAACCGGGACAGGGGCCTACGAGCAGTACTTC
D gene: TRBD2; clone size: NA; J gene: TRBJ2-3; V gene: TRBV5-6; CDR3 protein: CASSGDTGTSGVETDTQYF; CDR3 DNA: TGTGCCAGCAGCGGGGATACCGGGACTAGCGGGGTCGAGACAGATACGCAGTATTTT
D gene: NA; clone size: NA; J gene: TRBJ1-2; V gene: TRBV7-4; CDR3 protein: CASSPNLDSIYGYTF; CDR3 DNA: TGTGCCAGCAGCCCGAACCTGGACAGTATCTATGGCTACACCTTC
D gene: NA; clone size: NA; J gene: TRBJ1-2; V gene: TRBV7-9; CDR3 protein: CASSQGQPWGDGYTF; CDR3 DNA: TGTGCCAGCAGTCAGGGGCAGCCCTGGGGTGATGGCTACACCTTC
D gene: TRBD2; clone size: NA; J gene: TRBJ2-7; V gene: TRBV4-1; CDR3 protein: CASTPAGDLVEQYF; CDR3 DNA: TGCGCCAGCACCCCCGCGGGGGACCTCGTCGAGCAGTACTTC
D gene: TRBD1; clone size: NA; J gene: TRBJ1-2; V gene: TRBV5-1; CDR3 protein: CASSLGQGANYGYTF; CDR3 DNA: TGCGCCAGCAGCCTGGGGCAGGGGGCGAACTATGGCTACACCTTC
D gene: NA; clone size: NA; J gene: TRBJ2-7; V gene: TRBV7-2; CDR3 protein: CASSRLGASYEQYF; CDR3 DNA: TGTGCCAGCAGCCGCCTAGGGGCTTCCTACGAGCAGTACTTC
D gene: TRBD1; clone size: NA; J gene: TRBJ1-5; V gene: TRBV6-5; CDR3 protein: CASSPGQHQPQHF; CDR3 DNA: TGTGCCAGCAGTCCGGGACAGCATCAGCCCCAGCATTTT
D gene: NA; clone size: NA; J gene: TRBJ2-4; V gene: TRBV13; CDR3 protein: CASSLQQPKNIQYF; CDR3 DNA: TGTGCCAGCAGCTTACAACAGCCCAAAAACATTCAGTACTTC
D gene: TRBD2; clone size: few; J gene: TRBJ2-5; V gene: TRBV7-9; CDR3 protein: CASSTSGGGETQYF; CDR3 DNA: TGTGCCAGCAGCACTAGCGGGGGTGGGGAGACCCAGTACTTC
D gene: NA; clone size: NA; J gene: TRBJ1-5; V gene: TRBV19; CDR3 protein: CASSSDSKMSNQPQHF; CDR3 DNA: TGTGCCAGTAGTTCGGACAGCAAGATGAGCAATCAGCCCCAGCATTTT
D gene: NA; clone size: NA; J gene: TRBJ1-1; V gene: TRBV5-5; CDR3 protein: CASSFGEDTEAFF; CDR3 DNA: TGTGCCAGCAGCTTTGGCGAGGACACTGAAGCTTTCTTT
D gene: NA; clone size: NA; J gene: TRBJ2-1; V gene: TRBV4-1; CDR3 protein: CASSHISGPHNEQFF; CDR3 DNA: TGCGCCAGCAGCCATATAAGCGGGCCTCACAATGAGCAGTTCTTC
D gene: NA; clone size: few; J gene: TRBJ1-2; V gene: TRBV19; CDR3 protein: CASTSGLSNYGYTF; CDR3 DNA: TGTGCCAGTACCTCGGGACTGTCAAACTATGGCTACACCTTC
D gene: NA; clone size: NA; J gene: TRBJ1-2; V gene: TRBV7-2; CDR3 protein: CASSLKVGGYYGYTF; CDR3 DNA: TGTGCCAGCAGCTTAAAAGTCGGCGGATACTATGGCTACACCTTC
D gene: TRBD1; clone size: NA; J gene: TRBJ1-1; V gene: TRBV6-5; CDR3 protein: CASSYVQGGEVTEAFF; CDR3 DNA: TGTGCCAGCAGTTACGTTCAGGGGGGAGAGGTCACTGAAGCTTTCTTT
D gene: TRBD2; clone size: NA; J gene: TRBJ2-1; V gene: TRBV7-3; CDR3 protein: CASSLTGGGYNEQFF; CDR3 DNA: TGTGCCAGCAGCTTAACCGGGGGGGGTTACAATGAGCAGTTCTTC
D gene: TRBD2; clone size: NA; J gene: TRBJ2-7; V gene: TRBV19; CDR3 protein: CASSGGLVATYEQYF; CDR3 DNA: TGTGCCAGTAGTGGGGGACTAGTGGCGACCTACGAGCAGTACTTC
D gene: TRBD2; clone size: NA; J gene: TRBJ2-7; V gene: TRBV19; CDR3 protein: CASTPTRQGGNSGGSYEQYF; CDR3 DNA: TGTGCCAGTACCCCAACCAGGCAGGGGGGAAATAGCGGGGGGTCCTACGAGCAGTACTTC
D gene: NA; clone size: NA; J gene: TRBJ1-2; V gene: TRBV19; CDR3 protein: CASKPSAGPYGYTF; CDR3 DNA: TGTGCCAGTAAACCTTCGGCAGGGCCCTATGGCTACACCTTC
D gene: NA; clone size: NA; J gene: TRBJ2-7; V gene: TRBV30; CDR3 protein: CAWSVADYEQYF; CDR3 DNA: TGTGCCTGGAGTGTTGCGGATTACGAGCAGTACTTC
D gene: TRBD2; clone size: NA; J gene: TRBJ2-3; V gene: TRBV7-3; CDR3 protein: CASSYRGGGTTDTQYF; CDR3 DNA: TGTGCCAGCAGCTATCGAGGCGGGGGGACCACAGATACGCAGTATTTT
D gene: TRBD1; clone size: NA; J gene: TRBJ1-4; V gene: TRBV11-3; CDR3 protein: CASSLLRRDRGISTNEKLFF; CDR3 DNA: TGTGCCAGCAGCTTATTAAGACGGGACAGGGGTATATCAACTAATGAAAAACTGTTTTTT
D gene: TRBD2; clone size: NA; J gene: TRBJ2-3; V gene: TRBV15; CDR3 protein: CATSRDLAGGPSTDTQYF; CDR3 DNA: TGTGCCACCAGCAGAGATCTAGCGGGGGGGCCTAGCACAGATACGCAGTATTTT
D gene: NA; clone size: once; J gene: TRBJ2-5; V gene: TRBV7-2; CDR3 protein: CASSLADSQGKTQYF; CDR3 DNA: TGTGCCAGCAGCTTAGCAGACAGCCAGGGGAAGACCCAGTACTTC
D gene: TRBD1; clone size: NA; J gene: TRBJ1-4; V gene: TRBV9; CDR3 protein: CASSVGRTGFGEKLFF; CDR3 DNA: TGTGCCAGCAGCGTGGGAAGGACAGGGTTTGGTGAAAAACTGTTTTTT
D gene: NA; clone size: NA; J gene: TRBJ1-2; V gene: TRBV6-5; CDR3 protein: CASRSVGDYGYTF; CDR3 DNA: TGTGCCAGCAGAAGCGTCGGGGACTATGGCTACACCTTC
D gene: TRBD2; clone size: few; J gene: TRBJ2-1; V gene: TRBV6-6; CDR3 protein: CASSYSASGGNEQFF; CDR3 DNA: TGTGCCAGCAGTTACTCCGCTAGCGGGGGCAATGAGCAGTTCTTC
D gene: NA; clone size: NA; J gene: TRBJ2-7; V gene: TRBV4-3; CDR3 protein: CASSRTSSYEQYF; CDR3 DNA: TGCGCCAGCAGCCGGACTTCCTCCTACGAGCAGTACTTC
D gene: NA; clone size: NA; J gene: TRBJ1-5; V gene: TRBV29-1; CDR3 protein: CSVGDSSNQPQHF; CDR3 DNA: TGCAGCGTTGGAGACAGTAGCAATCAGCCCCAGCATTTT
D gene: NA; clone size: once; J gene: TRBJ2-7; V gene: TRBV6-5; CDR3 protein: CASRATGASSYEQYF; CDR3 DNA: TGTGCCAGCAGAGCCACAGGCGCGTCCTCCTACGAGCAGTACTTC
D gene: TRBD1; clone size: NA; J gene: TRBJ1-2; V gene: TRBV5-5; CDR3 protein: CASSLDRNYGYTF; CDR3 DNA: TGTGCCAGCAGCCTGGACAGGAACTATGGCTACACCTTC
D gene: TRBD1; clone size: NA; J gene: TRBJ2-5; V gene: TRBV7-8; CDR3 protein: CASSSTTGVREIQYF; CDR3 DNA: TGTGCCAGCAGCTCGACTACAGGGGTGAGGGAGATCCAGTACTTC
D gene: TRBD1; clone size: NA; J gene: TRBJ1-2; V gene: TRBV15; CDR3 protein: CATSLPRQGFNGYTF; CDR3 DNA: TGTGCCACCAGTCTCCCCCGACAGGGTTTCAATGGCTACACCTTC
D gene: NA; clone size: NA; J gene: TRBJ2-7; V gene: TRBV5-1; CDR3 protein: CASSLQTGAPYEQYF; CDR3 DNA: TGCGCCAGCAGCTTGCAGACAGGCGCTCCCTACGAGCAGTACTTC
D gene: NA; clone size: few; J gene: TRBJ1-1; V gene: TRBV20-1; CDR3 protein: CSAPLNTEAFF; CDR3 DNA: TGCAGTGCCCCCTTGAACACTGAAGCTTTCTTT
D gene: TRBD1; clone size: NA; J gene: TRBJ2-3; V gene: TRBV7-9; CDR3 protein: CASSSGQTTDTQYF; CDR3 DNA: TGTGCCAGCAGCTCGGGACAGACCACAGATACGCAGTATTTT
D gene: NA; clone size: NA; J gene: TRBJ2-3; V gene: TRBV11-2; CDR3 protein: CASTRRWGETDTQYF; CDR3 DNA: TGCGCCAGCACCCGTAGGTGGGGAGAGACAGATACGCAGTATTTT
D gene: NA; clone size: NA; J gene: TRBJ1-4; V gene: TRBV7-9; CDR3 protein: CASSLGARTEKLFF; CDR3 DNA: TGTGCCAGCAGCTTGGGGGCGAGGACAGAAAAACTGTTTTTT
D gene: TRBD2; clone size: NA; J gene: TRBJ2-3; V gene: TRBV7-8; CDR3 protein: CASSLDPGGRDTQYF; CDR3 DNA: TGTGCCAGCAGCTTAGATCCGGGGGGGCGAGATACGCAGTATTTT
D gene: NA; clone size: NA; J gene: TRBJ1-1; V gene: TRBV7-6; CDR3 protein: CASSAVTGPGGEAFF; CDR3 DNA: TGTGCCAGCAGCGCCGTGACAGGTCCCGGGGGGGAAGCTTTCTTT
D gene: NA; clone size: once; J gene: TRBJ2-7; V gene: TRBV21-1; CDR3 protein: CASSKAVVDRTYEQYF; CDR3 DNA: TGTGCCAGCAGCAAAGCAGTGGTGGACAGGACCTACGAGCAGTACTTC
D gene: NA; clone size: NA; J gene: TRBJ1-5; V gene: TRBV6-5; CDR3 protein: CASSYSRGANQPQHF; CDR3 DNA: TGTGCCAGCAGTTACTCTCGGGGGGCCAATCAGCCCCAGCATTTT
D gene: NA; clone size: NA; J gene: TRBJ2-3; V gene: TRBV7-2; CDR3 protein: CASSLEDFSTDTQYF; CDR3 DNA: TGTGCCAGCAGCTTAGAAGACTTTAGCACAGATACGCAGTATTTT